This entry describes one T cell receptor (beta chain). Clinical histories supplied by participants themselves formed the basis of cohort assignment. CDR1 LGHDT and CDR2 YNNKEL come from the germline V gene (reference sequence). V was shortened by 0 bases and J by 15 bases, with 9 bases between the two germline ends. There are 11 residues in the CDR3. This entry belongs to a study of blood T cell repertoires in COVID-19. On the study more broadly: T cells, B-cell-depleted T cells, or PBMCs supplied cDNA or gDNA.

Profiled with immunoSEQ multiplex PCR; TCRdb holds only in-frame clones, not every one. The data contain a few hundred thousand clones, 80% to 90% of them singletons. This chain uses TRBV3-1 (or the pseudogene TRBV3-2) with TRBJ2-1; maybe TRBD1 (5 bases). The material sequenced was PBMCs or T cells enriched from blood (not recorded which). The TCR originated in a man between 18 and 35 years old who had recovered from COVID-19. The DNA for the CDR3 is TGTGCCAGCAGCCAAGAGGGGCCGCCGTTCTTC. Translation: CASSQEGPPFF.